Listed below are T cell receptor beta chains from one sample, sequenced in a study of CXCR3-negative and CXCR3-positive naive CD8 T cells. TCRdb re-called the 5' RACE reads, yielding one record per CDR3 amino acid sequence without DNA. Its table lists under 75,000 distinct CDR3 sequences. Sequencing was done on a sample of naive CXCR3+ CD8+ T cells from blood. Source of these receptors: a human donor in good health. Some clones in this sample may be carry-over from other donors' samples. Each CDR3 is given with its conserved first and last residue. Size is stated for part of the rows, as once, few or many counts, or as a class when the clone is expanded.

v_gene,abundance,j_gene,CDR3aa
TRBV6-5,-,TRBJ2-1,CASSYSIAGSSYNEQFF
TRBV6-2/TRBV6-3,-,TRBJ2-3,CASLSPAGGRSFGTDTQYF
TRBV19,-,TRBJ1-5,CASRIRDRGPFNQPQHF
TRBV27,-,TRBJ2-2,CASSLRVGDRGELFF
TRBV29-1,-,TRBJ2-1,CSVLTGGNEQFF
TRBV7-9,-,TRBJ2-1,CASSLEVSGTYNEQFF
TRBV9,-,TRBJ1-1,CASRSSDTEAFF
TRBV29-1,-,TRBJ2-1,CSVEYGSNEQFF
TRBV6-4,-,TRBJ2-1,CASSDSNFEQFF
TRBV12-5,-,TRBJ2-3,CASGAPRSTDTQYF
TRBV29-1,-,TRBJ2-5,CSVEGGANQETQYF
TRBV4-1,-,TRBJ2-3,CASSQVPQDTQYF
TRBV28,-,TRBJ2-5,CASSDRGWETQYF
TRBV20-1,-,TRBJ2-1,CSAEFWGQGNYNEQFF
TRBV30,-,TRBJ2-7,CAWSDMGQGAKLSYEQYF
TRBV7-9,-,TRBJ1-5,CASSLGTQPQHF
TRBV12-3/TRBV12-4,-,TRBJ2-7,CASSFYPCTGTYEQYF
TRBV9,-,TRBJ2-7,CASSVGQNYEQYF
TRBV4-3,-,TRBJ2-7,CASSQAKFYEQYF
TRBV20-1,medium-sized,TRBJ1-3,CSVLGTSETYGNTIYF
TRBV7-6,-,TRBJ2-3,CASSFTGPRDTQYF
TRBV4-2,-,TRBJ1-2,CASSHTGDGYTF
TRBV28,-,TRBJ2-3,CASSARDLHTQYF
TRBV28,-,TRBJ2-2,CASTPTSAAGELFF
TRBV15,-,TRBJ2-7,CATSRDSMGQGYEQYF
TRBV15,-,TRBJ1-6,CATRDGTGEDSYNSPLHF
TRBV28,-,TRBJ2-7,CASSQTGASSYEQYF
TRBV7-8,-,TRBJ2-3,CASSLASSGGTTLSTDTQYF
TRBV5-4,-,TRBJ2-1,CASSLEGWGYNEQFF
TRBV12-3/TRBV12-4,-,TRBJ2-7,CASSFHARESYEQYF
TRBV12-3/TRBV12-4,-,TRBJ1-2,CASSFSGGIGYTF
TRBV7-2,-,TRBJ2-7,CASSLGPGSEVFEQYF
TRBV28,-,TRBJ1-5,CVATQGSQPQHF
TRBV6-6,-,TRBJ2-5,CASNSGSGLKQETQYF
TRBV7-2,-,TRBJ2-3,CASSLPTLAGGPDTQYF
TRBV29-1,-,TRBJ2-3,CSVGGTDFLNTQYF
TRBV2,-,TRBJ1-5,CASKRVGNQPQHF
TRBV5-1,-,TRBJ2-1,CASSRGLAGNNEQFF
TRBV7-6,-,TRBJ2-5,CASSRHLQETQYF
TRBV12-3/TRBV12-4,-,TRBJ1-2,CASSEDRGSDTF
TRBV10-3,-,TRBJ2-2,CAARTPGLAGAPNTGELFF
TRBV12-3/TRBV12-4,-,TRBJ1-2,CASSLALPGDGYTF
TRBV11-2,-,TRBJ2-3,CASSLPGPLRDSPSDTQYF
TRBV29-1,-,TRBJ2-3,CSVVAQITDTQYF
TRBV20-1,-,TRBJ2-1,CSAMYYPGQGVSEQFF
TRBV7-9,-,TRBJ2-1,CASRFMSSYNEQFF
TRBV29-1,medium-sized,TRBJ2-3,CSASVGGATDTQYF
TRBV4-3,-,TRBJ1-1,CASSQVDLATEAFF
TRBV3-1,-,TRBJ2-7,CASSQDSRDYEQYF
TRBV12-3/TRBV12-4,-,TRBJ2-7,CASRGAYEQYF
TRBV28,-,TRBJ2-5,CASSIRGRETQYF
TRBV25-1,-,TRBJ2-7,CASSEPARGREQYF